The 22 T cell receptor beta chains reported below all come from one sample, sequenced in a study of regulatory T cells in long-lasting Graves disease. Time point specified: persistent/refractory GD, antithyroid drugs over 5 years with positive TRAb. Scientists built the TCR library using RNA that was extracted from PBMCs. For TCR beta, libraries came from iRepertoire HTBI primers and Arm-PCR of CDR3 regions. TCRdb passed the multiplex PCR reads through MiXCR, listing each CDR3 protein once. The data contain around 460,000 distinct CDR3 sequences, under 25% of them singletons. The sequencing used peripheral blood mononuclear cells (PBMCs), collected when the disease was refractory, from a patient treated with antithyroid drugs. These receptors originate from a female donor with Graves disease.

In its sample, this clonotype was seen a few times. V and J are TRBV19 and TRBJ2-2, with a tentative D call TRBD2 (5 bases). Trimming removed 5 bases at V and 5 bases at J, with 12 bases between. The CDR3 is 14 residues long. Germline CDR1 LNHDA, CDR2 SQIVND (reference sequence). CDR3 sequence (DNA): TGTGCCAGTAGTCTAGCCTCGCGGACCGGGGAGCTGTTTTTT. This gives the protein CASSLASRTGELFF.

This clonotype was found many times. The chain uses TRBV11-2 and TRBJ1-6, with D perhaps TRBD1 (5 bases). Germline CDR1 reads SGHAT; CDR2 reads FQNNGV. The CDR3 is 15 amino acids. V dropped 1 base and J dropped 7 bases, with 11 bases sitting between them. The CDR3 bases are TGTGCCAGCAGCTTAGTTGACAGAATGAATTCACCCCTCCACTTT. Translating gives CASSLVDRMNSPLHF.

V and J are TRBV20-1 and TRBJ2-3; 12 positions match TRBD2. The germline V gene has CDR1 DFQATT and CDR2 SNEGSKA (reference sequence). The trim removed 7 bases at V and 2 bases at J, leaving 10 bases unmatched. The CDR3 is made up of 16 amino acids. CDR3 protein: CSVPHTSGRFTDTQYF. Here the CDR3 DNA reads TGCAGTGTACCCCACACTAGCGGGAGGTTCACAGATACGCAGTATTTT.

The sample holds a few counts of this clonotype. The V gene is TRBV24-1, the J gene TRBJ1-1; possibly TRBD1 for D (6 bases). The V end was cut by 5 bases, the J end by 3 bases, with 12 bases between. Germline V CDR1 and CDR2: KGHDR, SFDVKD. The CDR3 covers 14 residues. CDR3 sequence: CATSGGAGHTEAFF. CDR3 in DNA: TGTGCCACCAGTGGGGGGGCTGGACACACTGAAGCTTTCTTT.

The rearrangement uses TRBV24-1 and TRBJ1-1; weak D call: TRBD1 (5 bases). The ends were cut back, 7 bases at V and 1 base at J, with 9 bases in the middle. The CDR3 runs 13 residues. CDR1 KGHDR and CDR2 SFDVKD come from the germline V gene. In DNA form, the CDR3 reads TGTGCCACCAGGACAGAGACGAACACTGAAGCTTTCTTT. It codes for CATRTETNTEAFF.

This clonotype was seen ten or more times. The chain carries TRBV15 and TRBJ1-1; no clear D. The germline CDR1 and CDR2 sequences are LNHNV and YYDKDF (reference sequence). Trimming removed 0 bases from V and 1 base from J, with 6 bases in between. This CDR3 region has 14 residues. The CDR3 DNA reads TGTGCCACCAGCAGAGATCTGACGAACACTGAAGCTTTCTTT. It translates to CATSRDLTNTEAFF.

This clonotype was found a few times. The chain links TRBV19 to TRBJ1-5; no reliable D call. Germline V gives CDR1 LNHDA, CDR2 SQIVND (reference sequence). The CDR3 is made up of 12 amino acids. V lost 3 bases, J lost 6 bases, and 6 bases lay in between. CDR3 nucleotides: TGTGCCAGTAGTATTCCGTCTCAGCCCCAGCATTTT. It is translated as CASSIPSQPQHF.

This clonotype showed up many times. The V call is TRBV12-3 or TRBV12-4, the J call TRBJ1-5; no clear D. Trimming stripped 3 bases from V and 6 bases from J, with 9 bases between. The CDR3 spans 13 residues. CDR3 residues: CASSLRLPQPQHF. DNA of the CDR3: TGTGCCAGCAGTTTGCGGCTACCTCAGCCCCAGCATTTT.

This clonotype occurred once. V and J are TRBV27 and TRBJ2-2; tentative D call: TRBD1 (6 bases). The CDR3 is made up of 17 amino acids. Germline-derived CDR1 and CDR2 are MNHEY and SMNVEV (reference sequence). Trimming pared 6 bases from V and 5 bases from J, leaving 22 bases between. CDR3 in DNA: TGTGCCAGCAGACCGACAGGCCACGGGTTACGGACCGGGGAGCTGTTTTTT. Its translation is CASRPTGHGLRTGELFF.

Details on this clonotype: A far bigger clonotype differs at one base, so this is likely a read error. V usage is TRBV5-8 and J usage is TRBJ2-7; D gene ambiguous. This CDR3 is built from 11 residues. The germline V and J ends were trimmed by 1 base and 5 bases, with 4 bases remaining between them. The germline V gene has CDR1 SGHTS and CDR2 YDEGEE. CDR3 sequence (DNA): TGTGCCAGCAGCTTGCCGGACGAGCAGTACTTC. Translating gives CASSLPDEQYF. The full variable domain, completed using reference TRBV5-8 and TRBJ2-7, is EAGVTQSPTHLIKTRGQQATLRCSPISGHTSVYWYQQALGLGLQFLLWYDEGEERNRGNFPPRFSGRQFPNYSSELNVNALELEDSALYLCASSLPDEQYFGPGTRLTVT.

The table lists this clonotype with many counts. V usage is TRBV28 and J usage is TRBJ1-5; weak D call: TRBD1 (6 bases). This CDR3 contains 18 residues. Germline CDR1 MDHEN, CDR2 SYDVKM. V dropped 2 bases and J dropped 4 bases, with 21 bases sitting between them. The CDR3 sequence: CASSLPPWGADWNQPQHF. Written as DNA, the CDR3 is TGTGCCAGCAGTTTACCACCTTGGGGGGCTGACTGGAATCAGCCCCAGCATTTT.

This clonotype was counted ten times or more. Written as DNA, the CDR3 is TGTGCCAGCAGCCTCTACAGGGGGCGGAACTATGGCTACACCTTC. It is translated as CASSLYRGRNYGYTF. The V call is TRBV6-1, the J call TRBJ1-2; 9 nucleotides line up with TRBD1. V trimming: 6 bases; J trimming: 2 bases; junction bases outside the gene matches: 7. In germline, CDR1 is MNHNS, CDR2 SASEGT. CDR3 length equals 15 residues.

The rearrangement joins TRBV3-1 to TRBJ1-1, with D maybe TRBD1 (6 bases). CDR1 is LGHDT, CDR2 YNNKEL, per germline (reference sequence). V lost 3 bases and J lost 5, with 13 bases in between. The CDR3 is 14 residues long. The CDR3 bases are TGTGCCAGCAGCCAGAACAGGGAGGGGACTGAAGCTTTCTTT. Translating it yields CASSQNREGTEAFF.

This clonotype was seen a handful of times. The chain couples TRBV4-3 to TRBJ2-5; the D call may be TRBD1 or TRBD2 (5 bases each). Germline loops: CDR1 LGHNA, CDR2 YSLEER. The CDR3 extends over 15 amino acids. V was pared by 1 base and J by 1 base, with 10 bases between. The DNA for the CDR3 is TGCGCCAGCAGCCAAGGCCGGGGACCCCAAGAGACCCAGTACTTC. Its protein product is CASSQGRGPQETQYF.

This clonotype was recorded many times. This CDR3 reads CASSYAGRAFVGYTF. The CDR3 coding sequence is TGTGCCAGCAGTTACGCGGGCAGGGCTTTTGTTGGCTACACCTTC. The gene calls are TRBV6-5 and TRBJ1-2; a weak D match, TRBD1 (5 bases). The germline V gene encodes CDR1 MNHEY and CDR2 SVGAGI. The CDR3 extends over 15 amino acids. Deletions cut 2 bases from V and 7 bases from J, with 17 bases between.

At least ten counts were recorded for this clonotype. The rearrangement uses TRBV6-1 and TRBJ2-7; 10 bases match TRBD1. The germline V gene has CDR1 MNHNS and CDR2 SASEGT. J was trimmed by 1 base and V by 3 bases; bases with no gene match: 3. The CDR3 is 15 amino acids. This CDR3 reads CASSDPGQGSYEQYF. DNA for the CDR3: TGTGCCAGCAGTGACCCGGGACAGGGGTCCTACGAGCAGTACTTC.

This clonotype was found many times. This rearrangement joins TRBV28 to TRBJ2-2; D is ambiguous. Trimming took off 4 bases at V and 5 bases at J, with 11 bases between the two ends. The length of the CDR3 is 14 residues. Germline-derived CDR1 and CDR2 are MDHEN and SYDVKM. The CDR3: CASSWTGVTGELFF. The CDR3 DNA is TGTGCCAGCAGTTGGACCGGCGTGACCGGGGAGCTGTTTTTT. The full variable domain, in which reference TRBV28 and TRBJ2-2 provide the parts outside the CDR3, is DVKVTQSSRYLVKRTGEKVFLECVQDMDHENMFWYRQDPGLGLRLIYFSYDVKMKEKGDIPEGYSVSREKKERFSLILESASTNQTSMYLCASSWTGVTGELFFGEGSRLTVL.

V gene TRBV20-1 combines with J gene TRBJ1-2, with D perhaps matching TRBD1 (5 bases). CDR1 is DFQATT, CDR2 SNEGSKA, per germline (reference sequence). The V and J ends lost 4 bases and 2 bases respectively, with 20 bases between them. This CDR3 is 16 amino acids long. CDR3 coding DNA: TGCAGTGCTACACCAAACGGGCAGGGTCCCAACTATGGCTACACCTTC. Translation gives CSATPNGQGPNYGYTF.

This clonotype has at least ten counts. The V gene is TRBV10-3, the J gene TRBJ1-1; D uncertain. CDR3 length equals 15 residues. Trimming left V 4 bases short and J 1 base short, with 13 bases between. In germline, CDR1 is ENHRY, CDR2 SYGVKD. The CDR3 DNA follows: TGTGCCATCAGTGCAGCCACAATGGGGAACACTGAAGCTTTCTTT. Translation gives CAISAATMGNTEAFF.

In regard to this clonotype: Given a far larger clone just one base away, this is likely a sequencing read error. The V and J genes are TRBV6-2 or TRBV6-3 and TRBJ2-7; a possible D gene is TRBD1 (5 bases). From germline, CDR1 is MNHEY and CDR2 SVGEGT. Trimming stripped 7 bases from V and 2 bases from J, with 15 bases between. The CDR3 is made up of 14 amino acids. The CDR3 sequence is CASMTETDTYEQYF. The CDR3 DNA reads TGTGCCAGCATGACAGAAACAGACACCTACGAGCAGTACTTC.

The rearrangement joins TRBV20-1 to TRBJ1-1, with a possible D match to TRBD1 (6 bases). The CDR3 length is 13 residues. CDR1 and CDR2 from the germline V gene are DFQATT and SNEGSKA (reference sequence). The ends were cut back, 6 bases at V and 6 bases at J, with 17 bases in the middle. The CDR3 protein is CSAITPGVSEAFF. The CDR3 nucleotides read TGCAGTGCAATAACGCCAGGGGTATCTGAAGCTTTCTTT.

This clonotype was picked up many times. The CDR3 sequence: CASSSLRGQETQYF. For the CDR3, the DNA is TGTGCCAGCAGTTCGTTAAGGGGCCAAGAGACCCAGTACTTC. V gene TRBV28 combines with J gene TRBJ2-5; D may be TRBD1 (5 bases). V lost 4 bases and J lost 1, with 10 bases in between. The CDR3 is 14 amino acids. Looked up from germline, CDR1 is MDHEN and CDR2 is SYDVKM.